These 32 T cell receptor beta chains originate from one sample sequenced in a study of blood T cells in healthy people across ages. A second about 7 to 11 cycle PCR used barcoded and J-beta primers. TCRdb itself ran the 5' RACE reads through MiXCR, one entry per CDR3 protein. The sample records about 580,000 distinct CDR3 sequences, roughly 48% being singletons. The sample was blood. The receptors shown here come from a man older than 75 in good health.

This clonotype was seen only a few times. The J gene is TRBJ2-6, the V gene TRBV6-5; a weak D match, TRBD1 (8 bases). V lost 7 bases and J lost 2, with 15 bases in between. Germline loops: CDR1 MNHEY, CDR2 SVGAGI. The CDR3 length is 16 residues. The CDR3 DNA is TGTGCCAGCACCGGACAGGGAGGGCCTGGGGCCAACGTCCTGACTTTC. Amino acid sequence: CASTGQGGPGANVLTF.

This chain connects TRBV20-1 to TRBJ1-1, with D unclear. From germline, CDR1 is DFQATT and CDR2 SNEGSKA (reference sequence). This CDR3 contains 13 residues. The V gene lost 3 bases and the J gene lost 0 bases, with 8 bases spanning the gap. CDR3: CSASPALNTEAFF. The CDR3 DNA reads TGCAGTGCTAGCCCAGCTCTGAACACTGAAGCTTTCTTT.

This clonotype was seen a few times. This sequence joins TRBV7-2 and TRBJ2-1; TRBD2 matches at 13 bases. This CDR3 spans 16 amino acids. The germline CDR1 and CDR2 sequences are SGHTA and FQGNSA. After removal of 5 bases from V and 7 bases from J, the junction contained 8 bases not matched to a gene. The CDR3 here is CASSPPGLAGRNEQFF. CDR3 DNA sequence: TGTGCCAGCAGCCCCCCGGGACTAGCGGGACGTAATGAGCAGTTCTTC.

The chain is built from TRBV11-2 and TRBJ2-4; 7 bases agree with TRBD2. Per germline, CDR1 SGHAT and CDR2 FQNNGV. V trimming: 3 bases; J trimming: 16 bases; junction bases outside the gene matches: 27. The CDR3 covers 18 residues. The CDR3 loop reads CASSFNGVGRDRRETQYF. The CDR3 DNA is TGTGCCAGCAGCTTTAATGGGGTCGGGAGAGATAGGCGGGAGACCCAATACTTC.

This sequence joins TRBV6-5 and TRBJ2-7; a weak D match, TRBD2 (5 bases). This CDR3 has 15 residues. Germline-derived CDR1 and CDR2 are MNHEY and SVGAGI. V lost 6 bases to trimming and J lost 5 bases, with 20 bases between them. CDR3 sequence: CASRYTGRGLDEQYF. Written as DNA, the CDR3 is TGTGCCAGCAGATACACCGGTAGAGGGTTGGACGAGCAGTACTTC.

The table lists this clonotype with a few counts. The chain links TRBV12-3 or TRBV12-4 to TRBJ2-5; 10 positions match TRBD2. Trimming took 5 bases from V and 5 from J; bases not matched to a gene: 11. This CDR3 region has 16 residues. The CDR3 region is CASSASGTSVKETQYF. The CDR3 DNA follows: TGTGCCAGCAGTGCCTCCGGGACTAGCGTTAAGGAGACCCAGTACTTC.

V is TRBV27 and J is TRBJ2-5, with a tentative D call TRBD2 (7 bases). V lost 11 bases to trimming and J lost 4 bases, with 32 bases between them. The CDR3 is 18 amino acids. Germline V lookup: CDR1 MNHEY, CDR2 SMNVEV (reference sequence). The CDR3 here is CAPIKGVLRGRVGETQYF. For the CDR3, the DNA is TGTGCCCCCATTAAGGGGGTTTTGAGGGGGAGGGTAGGAGAGACCCAGTACTTC.

This clonotype was counted between two and nine times. J is TRBJ1-2 and V is TRBV18, with unresolved D. Germline assignment: CDR1 KGHSH and CDR2 LQKENI. V gave up 3 bases and J gave up 5 bases, with 10 bases separating them. The CDR3 is made up of 13 amino acids. The CDR3 DNA sequence: TGTGCCAGCTCACCGAACGACGGTTATGGCTACACCTTC. Translation: CASSPNDGYGYTF.

The chain has TRBV29-1 and TRBJ2-7, with D hard to call. The CDR3 loop spans 12 amino acids. The V gene lost 5 bases and the J gene lost 3 bases, with 11 bases spanning the gap. Germline V gene lookup returns CDR1 SQVTM and CDR2 ANQGSEA. CDR3 protein: CSVLGPGYEQYF. In DNA, the CDR3 is TGCAGCGTTCTTGGACCAGGCTACGAGCAGTACTTC.

This clonotype appeared a few times. CDR3 DNA sequence: TGCGCCAGCACCCATACAGGGTCTCTTGAGCAGTTCTTC. This encodes CASTHTGSLEQFF. The chain joins TRBV5-1 to TRBJ2-1, with D possibly being TRBD1 (6 bases). The V gene's germline CDR1 is SGHRS and CDR2 YFSETQ. Trimming stripped 6 bases from V and 9 bases from J, with 16 bases between. The CDR3 runs to 13 residues. The whole variable domain, remainder taken from reference TRBV5-1 and TRBJ2-1, is KAGVTQTPRYLIKTRGQQVTLSCSPISGHRSVSWYQQTPGQGLQFLFEYFSETQRNKGNFPGRFSGRQFSNSRSEMNVSTLELGDSALYLCASTHTGSLEQFFGPGTRLTVL.

On this clonotype: Relative to the germline gene, one junction end is altered; a read error may explain this. This chain connects TRBV5-1 to TRBJ1-6; D may be TRBD1 (5 bases). Germline lookup yields CDR1 SGHRS and CDR2 YFSETQ. There are 15 residues in the CDR3. The CDR3 bases are TGCGCCAGCAGCTTGACCGACGGGGCAAATTCGCCCCTCCACTTT. Amino acid sequence: CASSLTDGANSPLHF.

The V call is TRBV29-1, the J call TRBJ2-5; a possible D gene is TRBD1 (6 bases). The V end was cut by 6 bases, the J end by 3 bases, with 14 bases between. Germline assignment: CDR1 SQVTM and CDR2 ANQGSEA. CDR3 size: 13 residues. CDR3 in DNA: TGCAGCGTAACACGACAGGCTGAAGAGACCCAGTACTTC. This encodes CSVTRQAEETQYF.

The chain has TRBV6-2 or TRBV6-3 and TRBJ2-3, with D perhaps matching TRBD2 (5 bases). Between the trimmed V and J ends, which lost 4 bases and 1 base, there was a span of 15 bases. The CDR3 extends over 16 amino acids. Germline CDR1 reads MNHEY; CDR2 reads SVGEGT. CDR3 bases: TGTGCCAGCAGTTCCCACTCGTACGGGGGCACAGATACGCAGTATTTT. Translation gives CASSSHSYGGTDTQYF.

The table lists this clonotype with a few counts. A much larger clone sits a single nucleotide away, making a read error possible. The chain couples TRBV10-3 to TRBJ2-7, with D possibly being TRBD1 or TRBD2 (5 bases each). V was trimmed by 6 bases and J by 4 bases, leaving 16 bases between them. The germline V gene has CDR1 ENHRY and CDR2 SYGVKD. The CDR3 consists of 14 residues. The CDR3 spells CAISAGTAPYEQYF. DNA of the CDR3: TGTGCCATCAGCGCCGGGACGGCGCCTTACGAGCAGTACTTC.

The chain has TRBV5-1 and TRBJ2-5; D may be TRBD1 (6 bases). The CDR3 has 15 amino acids. From germline, CDR1 is SGHRS and CDR2 YFSETQ. V was trimmed by 5 bases and J by 1 base, leaving 15 bases between them. This CDR3 is CASRNEGGFQETQYF. The CDR3 DNA follows: TGCGCCAGCAGGAACGAAGGGGGATTCCAAGAGACCCAGTACTTC. The complete variable domain, with remaining parts taken from reference TRBV5-1 and TRBJ2-5, reads KAGVTQTPRYLIKTRGQQVTLSCSPISGHRSVSWYQQTPGQGLQFLFEYFSETQRNKGNFPGRFSGRQFSNSRSEMNVSTLELGDSALYLCASRNEGGFQETQYFGPGTRLLVL.

The chain has TRBV21-1 and TRBJ2-1; the table's D call of TRBD1 was not tested on the DNA. TRBV21-1 is described as a pseudogene. There are 16 residues in the CDR3. The CDR3, as DNA: TGTGCCAGCAGCAAAGCGGGCCGGTCCCAGTACAATGAGCAGTTCTTC. It codes for CASSKAGRSQYNEQFF.

This clonotype was counted a few times. The chain employs TRBV20-1 and TRBJ1-4; D is ambiguous. Trimming took 5 bases from V and 8 from J, leaving 24 bases between them. Germline CDR1 reads DFQATT; CDR2 reads SNEGSKA (reference sequence). The CDR3 is made up of 16 amino acids. The CDR3 nucleotides read TGCAGTGCTTGCCCCGACACCGGCCTCGCGCAAGAAAAACTGTTTTTT. Protein product: CSACPDTGLAQEKLFF.

The chain has TRBV10-3 and TRBJ2-3; 8 nucleotides align to TRBD2. This CDR3 comprises 14 residues. CDR1 ENHRY and CDR2 SYGVKD come from the germline V gene. The ends lost 7 bases at V and 3 bases at J; junction bases unmatched: 6. CDR3 loop: CAIKAGAWTDTQYF. The CDR3 bases are TGTGCCATCAAAGCGGGAGCGTGGACAGATACGCAGTATTTT.

The V call is TRBV9, the J call TRBJ2-5; TRBD1 aligns across 7 bases. J gave up 5 bases and V 3 bases, and 4 bases lay outside the gene matches. The CDR3 covers 13 residues. Per germline, CDR1 SGDLS and CDR2 YYNGEE. As DNA, the CDR3 is TGTGCCAGCAGCGCCGACAGGGTGGAGACCCAGTACTTC. It specifies CASSADRVETQYF.

J is TRBJ2-7 and V is TRBV5-1, with D hard to call. Germline V gives CDR1 SGHRS, CDR2 YFSETQ. Between the trimmed V and J ends, which lost 0 bases and 6 bases, there was a span of 16 bases. This CDR3 spans 15 amino acids. The CDR3 region is CASSLVAGPTSEQYF. CDR3 DNA: TGCGCCAGCAGCTTGGTAGCCGGGCCTACCTCCGAGCAGTACTTC.

DNA of the CDR3: TGTGCCAGCAGTTACCAGCGTTTGAGTGAGCAGTTCTTC. Translating gives CASSYQRLSEQFF. The chain has TRBV6-2 or TRBV6-3 and TRBJ2-1; D unresolved. Trimming took off 2 bases at V and 9 bases at J, with 11 bases between the two ends. This CDR3 spans 13 amino acids. Germline CDR1 and CDR2: MNHEY and SVGEGT.

This clonotype was observed a few times. The CDR3 loop is CASSNDHTDTQYF. The CDR3 nucleotides read TGTGCCAGCAGCAATGACCACACAGATACGCAGTATTTT. This rearrangement joins TRBV7-2 to TRBJ2-3; no firm D call. The length of the CDR3 is 13 residues. Germline CDR1 is SGHTA and CDR2 is FQGNSA. V lost 5 bases and J 2 bases, leaving 8 bases between the germline ends.

This clonotype showed up many times. At one of its ends the junction is not consistent with the germline gene, which may arise from a read error. The chain carries TRBV6-5 and TRBJ2-5; 9 bases match TRBD2. CDR3 length: 18 amino acids. Germline CDR1 MNHEY, CDR2 SVGAGI. The DNA for the CDR3 is TGTGCCAGCAGTTACGAGACCACAGCGGGAGGTGGGCAAGGGACCCAGTACTTC. Protein: CASSYETTAGGGQGTQYF.

In this sample, this clonotype turned up a few times. The gene calls are TRBV29-1 and TRBJ2-4, with TRBD1 matching 12 bases. Per germline, CDR1 SQVTM and CDR2 ANQGSEA. The V and J ends lost 0 bases and 9 bases, in that order; junction bases with no gene match: 6. This CDR3 has 15 amino acids. The CDR3 region has the DNA TGCAGCGTTGAAGATCCGGGACAGGGGGCTGTCATTCAGTACTTC. It specifies CSVEDPGQGAVIQYF.

This chain joins TRBV6-6 and TRBJ2-1; maybe TRBD2 (5 bases). The CDR3 totals 13 residues. Trimming shortened V by 10 bases and J by 1 base, and 11 bases separated the two germline ends. CDR1 MNHNY and CDR2 SVGAGI come from the germline V gene (reference sequence). The CDR3 DNA reads TGTGCCACCACAACGGGGTCCTACAATGAGCAGTTCTTC. The encoded protein is CATTTGSYNEQFF.

This rearrangement joins TRBV20-1 to TRBJ1-1, with unresolved D. Germline V gene lookup returns CDR1 DFQATT and CDR2 SNEGSKA (reference sequence). CDR3 size: 14 residues. V shed 6 bases and J shed 2 bases, with 16 bases lying between them. CDR3 sequence reads: CSATAGNFNTEAFF. The CDR3 bases are TGCAGTGCCACAGCGGGGAATTTTAACACTGAAGCTTTCTTT.

This chain uses TRBV6-5 with TRBJ2-7, with D hard to call. V lost 3 bases to trimming and J lost 0 bases, with 12 bases between them. The CDR3 runs 15 residues. CDR1 is MNHEY, CDR2 SVGAGI, per germline. The CDR3 region is CASSYVAGRSYEQYF. The CDR3 nucleotides read TGTGCCAGCAGTTATGTGGCAGGCCGCTCCTACGAGCAGTACTTC.

This clonotype was counted only a few times. The chain joins TRBV6-2 or TRBV6-3 to TRBJ2-1, with 8 nucleotides matching TRBD2. The CDR3 consists of 13 residues. The J segment lost 2 bases and the V segment lost 10 bases, leaving 4 bases of the junction unmatched. Germline V CDR1 and CDR2: MNHEY, SVGEGT. Here the CDR3 reads CATQRGPYNEQFF. The CDR3 DNA reads as TGTGCCACCCAGCGGGGGCCCTACAATGAGCAGTTCTTC.

The gene calls are TRBV28 and TRBJ1-1; 8 bases line up with TRBD1. The CDR3 loop spans 16 amino acids. With V trimmed by 5 bases and J by 1 base, 9 bases remained unmatched. CDR1 and CDR2 (germline): MDHEN, SYDVKM. The CDR3 loop is CASSTPDRETNTEAFF. The CDR3, as DNA: TGTGCCAGCAGTACCCCGGACAGGGAGACGAACACTGAAGCTTTCTTT.

The chain recombines TRBV10-3 with TRBJ1-2; 7 bases agree with TRBD1. CDR3 length equals 15 residues. V lost 5 bases, J lost 3 bases, and 9 bases stayed unmatched. Per germline, CDR1 ENHRY and CDR2 SYGVKD. The CDR3 spells CAISNRRQGYYGYTF. Here the CDR3 DNA reads TGTGCCATCAGTAACCGCCGACAGGGATACTATGGCTACACCTTC.

The table lists this clonotype with many counts. The gene calls are TRBV6-6 and TRBJ2-7; D remains unclear. V was cut by 2 bases and J by 0 bases, with 5 bases left in between. The V gene's germline CDR1 is MNHNY and CDR2 SVGAGI (reference sequence). There are 13 residues in the CDR3. CDR3 in DNA: TGTGCCAGCAGTTACGTACCCTCCTACGAGCAGTACTTC. This encodes CASSYVPSYEQYF.

The sample holds a few counts of this clonotype. CDR3 sequence reads: CASSEGLVDTQYF. The CDR3 DNA follows: TGTGCCAGCAGTGAGGGCCTGGTGGATACGCAGTATTTT. The chain joins TRBV2 to TRBJ2-3; D is ambiguous. The CDR3 covers 13 residues. Germline lookup yields CDR1 SNHLY and CDR2 FYNNEI. With 3 bases removed from V and 6 bases from J, the gap between germline ends came to 10 bases.